This T cell receptor beta chain came from a study of T-cell reconstitution after alpha-beta-depleted transplantation in children. Unique molecular identifiers tagged the TCRbeta library. TCRdb ran MiXCR on the PCR reads and lists one entry per CDR3 protein. The top ten clones hold over 3.5% of a sample with about 360,000 distinct CDR3 sequences, about an eighth of them seen once. This sample comprised PBMCs, obtained from the stem cell graft. The receptor was derived from a human donor who donated a stem cell graft to a child with Fanconi anemia.

CDR3 sequence: CASSPGDRGRGYEQYF. In DNA form, the CDR3 reads TGTGCCAGCAGTCCTGGGGACAGGGGGCGGGGGTACGAGCAGTACTTC. The genes are TRBV27 and TRBJ2-7; 12 nucleotides align to TRBD1. The CDR3 has 16 amino acids. Germline-derived CDR1 and CDR2 are MNHEY and SMNVEV (reference sequence). Unmatched junction bases numbered 9, after V lost 5 bases and J lost 4 bases.